The clone carrying this TCR beta chain was detected a few times. The data derive from a study of T cells in Graves' hyperthyroidism and ophthalmopathy. The V segment lost 5 bases and the J segment 7 bases; nucleotides outside the gene matches: 7. This CDR3 contains 14 residues. Germline V lookup: CDR1 WSHSY, CDR2 SAAADI. Uncontrolled infection, other autoimmune disease, pregnancy or lactation led to exclusion. TCR beta CDR3 regions were amplified from RNA. Primed by the HTBI set, a first-round RT-PCR was run on the TCR CDR3. TCRdb recomputed calls from the multiplex PCR reads with MiXCR, one row per CDR3 protein. The repertoire has hundreds of thousands of distinct CDR3 sequences, about 15% of them found once; the top ten carry less than 6%.

Sequencing was done on a sample of blood. This sequence joins TRBV10-2 and TRBJ1-5; TRBD1 agrees at 8 bases. This sequence originates from a woman aged 25-40 years with Graves' hyperthyroidism that later progressed to Graves' ophthalmopathy. CDR3 residues: CASSQGAAGQPQHF. The CDR3, as DNA: TGCGCCAGCAGTCAGGGGGCCGCGGGACAGCCCCAGCATTTT.